The rows below give T cell receptor beta chains drawn from one sample of a study of cytomegalovirus exposure and HLA in healthy donors. Using immunoSEQ multiplex PCR, the repertoire was profiled, and TCRdb retains in-frame clones only, with some absent. This sample yields 150,000 to 200,000 clones, of which 80% to 90% are seen a single time; about 9.3% belongs to the top ten. Specimen: PBMCs. Source of these receptors: a young man in good health and CMV-seropositive. The CDR3 runs from the conserved cysteine through the conserved F or W. D genes are given only for firm matches. Size is stated for part of the rows, as once, few or many counts, or as a class when the clone is expanded.

TRBD1	once	16	TRBV18	TRBJ1-1	CASSPAAQGASTEAFF	TGTGCCAGCTCACCGGCTGCCCAGGGGGCGTCCACTGAAGCTTTCTTT
-	-	14	TRBV27	TRBJ1-1	CASSLQGRDTEAFF	TGTGCCAGCAGTTTACAGGGGCGAGACACTGAAGCTTTCTTT
-	-	14	TRBV7-2	TRBJ2-3	CASSSRTVTDTQYF	TGTGCCAGCAGCTCAAGGACAGTCACAGATACGCAGTATTTT
TRBD2	-	15	TRBV9	TRBJ2-2	CASSWGLADTGELFF	TGTGCCAGCAGCTGGGGACTAGCGGACACCGGGGAGCTGTTTTTT
-	-	14	TRBV15	TRBJ2-2	CATSNGQGPGELFF	TGTGCCACCAGCAATGGGCAGGGTCCCGGGGAGCTGTTTTTT
TRBD2	-	17	TRBV5-1	TRBJ2-5	CASSLSIGTSGRETQYF	TGCGCCAGCAGCTTGTCTATCGGGACTAGCGGGAGGGAGACCCAGTACTTC
-	-	16	TRBV9	TRBJ1-1	CASSVLGRFMNTEAFF	TGTGCCAGCAGCGTACTTGGGCGATTTATGAACACTGAAGCTTTCTTT
-	-	12	TRBV7-9	TRBJ2-7	CSSSFRSGEQYF	TGTTCCAGCAGCTTTCGATCGGGAGAGCAGTACTTC
-	few	14	TRBV7-8	TRBJ1-6	CASSEAGDNSPLHF	TGTGCCAGCAGTGAAGCGGGGGATAATTCACCCCTCCACTTT
TRBD2	-	12	TRBV6-1	TRBJ2-7	CASTREPYEQYF	TGTGCCAGCACGCGGGAGCCCTACGAGCAGTACTTC
-	-	14	TRBV19	TRBJ1-2	CASSHGYRVEGYTF	TGTGCCAGTTCCCATGGTTACAGGGTTGAGGGCTACACCTTC
-	-	15	TRBV10-1	TRBJ2-3	CASSESSVPTDTQYF	TGCGCCAGCAGTGAGAGCAGCGTCCCCACAGATACGCAGTATTTT
TRBD1	few	16	TRBV25-1	TRBJ1-2	CASIGTGQGAKGGYTF	TGTGCCAGCATCGGTACGGGACAGGGGGCTAAAGGTGGCTACACCTTC
-	-	15	TRBV6-1	TRBJ1-3	CASSAQGNSGNTIYF	TGTGCCAGCAGCGCCCAGGGAAACTCTGGAAACACCATATATTTT
-	-	13	TRBV19	TRBJ2-2	CASTTSLAGELFF	TGTGCCAGTACTACCAGCCTAGCGGGGGAGCTGTTTTTT
TRBD1	-	14	TRBV2	TRBJ1-3	CASRATGAGNTIYF	TGTGCCAGCCGGGCGACAGGGGCTGGAAACACCATATATTTT
TRBD2	-	15	TRBV4-3	TRBJ2-1	CASSHGTSTYNEQFF	TGCGCCTCCAGCCATGGGACTAGCACCTACAATGAGCAGTTCTTC
-	-	14	TRBV5-6	TRBJ1-2	CASSLNQGFYGYTF	TGTGCCAGCAGCTTGAACCAGGGGTTCTATGGCTACACCTTC
-	-	17	TRBV9	TRBJ1-2	CASSVEGGGIASSGYTF	TGTGCCAGCAGCGTAGAGGGAGGGGGGATCGCCTCCTCAGGCTACACCTTC
-	-	14	TRBV5-1	TRBJ2-7	CASSLTAGSYEQYF	TGCGCCAGCAGCTTGACGGCAGGCTCCTACGAGCAGTACTTC
-	-	12	TRBV5-1	TRBJ2-7	CASSLNPYEQYF	TGCGCCAGCAGCTTGAATCCGTACGAGCAGTACTTC
TRBD1	-	14	TRBV5-4	TRBJ1-6	CASRGQGGRSPLHF	TGTGCCAGCCGGGGACAGGGAGGACGTTCACCCCTCCACTTT
TRBD1	-	17	TRBV11-2	TRBJ2-2	CASSSDRGRGVTGELFF	TGTGCCAGCAGCTCCGACAGGGGGCGAGGGGTCACCGGGGAGCTGTTTTTT
TRBD2	few	16	TRBV4-1	TRBJ2-3	CASSQLGGGALDTQYF	TGCGCCAGCAGCCAATTGGGCGGGGGGGCCTTAGATACGCAGTATTTT
-	few	11	TRBV7-9	TRBJ1-1	CASSNQGLAFF	TGTGCCAGCAGCAACCAGGGTTTAGCTTTCTTT
-	once	15	TRBV5-1	TRBJ2-2	CASSWTPGEAGELFF	TGCGCCAGCAGCTGGACACCAGGGGAAGCCGGGGAGCTGTTTTTT
TRBD2	-	19	TRBV4-3	TRBJ2-3	CASSQDLAGGPTSTDTQYF	TGCGCCAGCAGCCAAGATTTAGCGGGGGGACCCACTAGCACAGATACGCAGTATTTT
TRBD2	-	15	TRBV29-1	TRBJ2-7	CSVESGGSGGYEQYF	TGCAGCGTTGAGTCCGGAGGAAGCGGGGGTTACGAGCAGTACTTC
-	-	11	TRBV20-1	TRBJ2-2	CSATTAGELFF	TGCAGTGCTACGACAGCCGGGGAGCTGTTTTTT
-	-	14	TRBV30	TRBJ1-2	CAWSRDMVRRGYTF	TGTGCCTGGAGCAGGGACATGGTCAGGCGTGGCTACACCTTC
TRBD1	-	16	TRBV7-9	TRBJ2-7	CSSSSPDRGHTYEQYF	TGTTCCAGCAGCTCGCCCGACAGGGGCCATACCTACGAGCAGTACTTC
-	-	15	TRBV4-3	TRBJ2-7	CASSQEAVSSYEQYF	TGCGCCAGCAGCCAAGAGGCGGTGAGCTCCTACGAGCAGTACTTC
-	-	16	TRBV9	TRBJ2-3	CASSVASGRMTDTQYF	TGTGCCAGCAGCGTAGCATCGGGAAGAATGACAGATACGCAGTATTTT
TRBD1	-	13	TRBV2	TRBJ2-7	CASRRQGSYEQYF	TGTGCCAGCAGGAGACAGGGTTCGTACGAGCAGTACTTC
TRBD1	-	15	TRBV6-6	TRBJ1-5	CASEDRGRWFQPQHF	TGTGCCAGCGAGGACAGGGGGCGGTGGTTTCAGCCCCAGCATTTT
-	once	14	TRBV7-6	TRBJ2-5	CASSFLGGQETQYF	TGTGCCAGCAGCTTCTTGGGGGGACAAGAGACCCAGTACTTC
TRBD1	-	13	TRBV18	TRBJ2-5	CASSPGQRETQYF	TGTGCCAGCTCACCGGGACAGCGAGAGACCCAGTACTTC
TRBD1	once	14	TRBV2	TRBJ2-7	CASSDGTAPGEQYF	TGTGCCAGCAGTGATGGGACAGCGCCCGGCGAGCAGTACTTC
TRBD1	-	14	TRBV29-1	TRBJ2-7	CSVGRGQGVGEQYF	TGCAGCGTTGGGAGGGGACAGGGTGTGGGCGAGCAGTACTTC
-	-	12	TRBV10-3	TRBJ2-7	CAISMSSYEQYF	TGTGCCATCAGTATGAGCTCCTACGAGCAGTACTTC
TRBD1	-	15	TRBV11-2	TRBJ2-7	CASSASGTGSYEQYF	TGTGCCAGCAGCGCCTCCGGGACAGGGTCCTACGAGCAGTACTTC
TRBD2	-	15	TRBV11-2	TRBJ2-1	CASSKNLAGVNEQFF	TGTGCCAGCTCGAAAAATCTAGCGGGGGTCAATGAGCAGTTCTTC
TRBD1	-	13	TRBV15	TRBJ1-1	CATSSTGVAEAFF	TGTGCCACCAGCAGCACAGGGGTCGCTGAAGCTTTCTTT
TRBD2	-	15	TRBV5-6	TRBJ2-1	CASRFWGGSYNEQFF	TGTGCCAGCAGGTTCTGGGGGGGCTCCTACAATGAGCAGTTCTTC
TRBD1	-	22	TRBV5-1	TRBJ2-5	CASSWEGDRGPSGGTLQETQYF	TGCGCCAGCAGCTGGGAGGGGGACAGGGGGCCAAGCGGGGGCACCCTACAAGAGACCCAGTACTTC
TRBD2	-	15	TRBV11-2	TRBJ2-1	CASSLDGLVGNEQFF	TGTGCCAGCAGCTTAGACGGACTAGTCGGGAATGAGCAGTTCTTC
TRBD1	-	17	TRBV10-3	TRBJ2-6	CAISGEQGVPGANVLTF	TGTGCCATCAGTGGGGAACAGGGGGTGCCTGGGGCCAACGTCCTGACTTTC